A selection of T cell receptor beta chains follows, all from one sample in a study of CD8+ T cells in alopecia areata. Repertoires were generated with immunoSEQ multiplex PCR, while TCRdb's copy carries only in-frame clones and drops some. Here the sample spans about 290,000 clones, 58% being singletons. The specimen was CD4+ T cells sorted from blood, collected at week 24, from a patient treated with tofacitinib. The source of these receptors is a human donor with alopecia areata. The CDR3 runs from the conserved cysteine through the conserved F or W. The D gene is left open where the match is weak. Size is omitted from some rows. Given values are once, few, many or a class for expanded clones.

d_call j_call v_call clone_size cdr3_aa cdr3_nt
. TRBJ2-5 TRBV29-1 . CSVGGASWDETQYF TGCAGCGTTGGGGGGGCTTCTTGGGACGAGACCCAGTACTTC
. TRBJ2-3 TRBV10-3 few CAISGSGPDTQYF TGTGCCATCAGTGGCTCTGGGCCAGATACGCAGTATTTT
TRBD1 TRBJ1-2 TRBV23-1 few CASSQSGDRAYGYTF TGCGCCAGCAGTCAATCCGGGGACAGGGCCTATGGCTACACCTTC
. TRBJ2-5 TRBV6-5 . CASSYKRSQETQYF TGTGCCAGCAGTTACAAGCGGAGCCAAGAGACCCAGTACTTC
. TRBJ2-4 TRBV7-2 few CASSFSPQPLAKNIQYF TGTGCCAGCAGCTTTAGTCCTCAGCCCCTAGCCAAAAACATTCAGTACTTC
. TRBJ1-3 TRBV30 . CAWKRAVGNTIYF TGTGCCTGGAAACGGGCTGTTGGAAACACCATATATTTT
TRBD2 TRBJ2-1 TRBV19 few CASSTRPSGGANEQFF TGTGCCAGTAGTACGCGGCCTAGCGGGGGGGCCAATGAGCAGTTCTTC
TRBD1 TRBJ2-1 TRBV29-1 . CSVVRTGRFNEQFF TGCAGCGTTGTTCGGACAGGGAGGTTCAATGAGCAGTTCTTC
TRBD1 TRBJ1-6 TRBV5-6 . CASSLVSAGGHSPLHF TGTGCCAGCAGCTTGGTTTCGGCAGGGGGCCACTCACCCCTCCACTTT
. TRBJ2-3 TRBV30 . CAWSVYRVEDTQYF TGTGCCTGGAGTGTTTACAGGGTTGAAGATACGCAGTATTTT
TRBD1 TRBJ1-1 TRBV30 . CAWSGSIVGTGSTEAFF TGTGCCTGGAGTGGAAGTATAGTCGGGACAGGGTCCACTGAAGCTTTCTTT
. TRBJ1-5 TRBV6-5 . CASNRPGANQPQHF TGTGCCAGCAACCGGCCGGGGGCCAATCAGCCCCAGCATTTT
. TRBJ2-7 TRBV7-9 . CASSLPSLGQYF TGTGCCAGCAGCCTACCCTCCCTCGGGCAGTACTTC
. TRBJ2-6 TRBV5-4 . CASSFGRSGANVLTF TGTGCCAGCAGCTTTGGCCGCTCTGGGGCCAACGTCCTGACTTTC
. TRBJ1-2 TRBV6-1 . CASRPYAGNYGYTF TGTGCCAGCAGGCCCTACGCGGGAAACTATGGCTACACCTTC
TRBD1 TRBJ1-2 TRBV14 many CASSQGTGPYGYTF TGTGCCAGCAGCCAAGGGACAGGCCCCTATGGCTACACCTTC
. TRBJ2-7 TRBV2 . CASSERQEQYF TGTGCCAGCAGTGAACGGCAGGAGCAGTACTTC
. TRBJ2-3 TRBV4-1 . CASSRRQGRDTDTQYF TGCGCCAGCAGCCGAAGACAGGGGAGGGACACAGATACGCAGTATTTT
. TRBJ1-5 TRBV6-6 . CASSWTGNQPQHF TGTGCCAGCAGTTGGACGGGAAATCAGCCCCAGCATTTT
TRBD1 TRBJ2-7 TRBV15 few CATSRSGQGHEQYF TGTGCCACCAGCAGATCCGGACAGGGCCACGAGCAGTACTTC
. TRBJ2-6 TRBV5-1 . CASSLTQGPPGANVLTF TGCGCCAGCAGCTTGACACAGGGCCCGCCTGGGGCCAACGTCCTGACTTTC
. TRBJ2-5 TRBV5-1 . CASSLGSNLGETQYF TGCGCCAGCAGCTTGGGCTCAAATCTTGGAGAGACCCAGTACTTC
. TRBJ1-1 TRBV7-9 . CASSQTGNTEAFF TGTGCCAGCAGCCAGACAGGGAACACTGAAGCTTTCTTT
TRBD2 TRBJ2-1 TRBV25-1 few CASSDGGGPNEQFF TGTGCCAGCAGTGACGGGGGGGGACCCAATGAGCAGTTCTTC
. TRBJ2-5 TRBV9 . CASSGRDTQETQYF TGTGCCAGCAGCGGCCGGGACACACAAGAGACCCAGTACTTC
TRBD1 TRBJ1-2 TRBV4-2 . CASSQGRGTDLGYTF TGTGCCAGCAGCCAGGGTAGAGGGACAGACCTTGGCTACACCTTC
. TRBJ1-3 TRBV9 . CASSLTGTGNTIYF TGTGCCAGCAGCCTAACAGGAACTGGAAACACCATATATTTT
. TRBJ2-2 TRBV6-6 . CASSPLVTGELFF TGTGCCAGCAGCCCCTTGGTCACCGGGGAGCTGTTTTTT
. TRBJ1-2 TRBV9 . CASSPVGYGYTF TGTGCCAGCAGCCCAGTTGGGTATGGCTACACCTTC
. TRBJ1-1 TRBV30 . CAWIPAGSTTEAFF TGTGCCTGGATACCGGCAGGCTCCACCACTGAAGCTTTCTTT
. TRBJ1-1 TRBV6-5 . CASSYRHINTEAFF TGTGCCAGCAGTTATCGTCACATTAACACTGAAGCTTTCTTT
. TRBJ1-6 TRBV7-9 few CASSPEGTPFNSPLHF TGTGCCAGCAGCCCGGAAGGGACACCCTTTAATTCACCCCTCCACTTT
. TRBJ1-1 TRBV4-1 . CASSQLSWAGREAFF TGCGCCAGCAGCCAACTCTCATGGGCAGGGCGCGAAGCTTTCTTT
TRBD2 TRBJ2-3 TRBV4-1 once CASSQGTSGGAMYF TGCGCCAGCAGCCAGGGGACTAGCGGGGGGGCGATGTATTTT
. TRBJ1-1 TRBV29-1 few CSVGLNTEAFF TGCAGCGTTGGTCTGAACACTGAAGCTTTCTTT
. TRBJ2-5 TRBV28 . CASSFYRAQETQYF TGTGCCAGCAGTTTCTACAGGGCCCAAGAGACCCAGTACTTC
. TRBJ2-7 TRBV6-1 . CASSEGGTAYEQYF TGTGCCAGCAGTGAAGGTGGGACGGCGTACGAGCAGTACTTC
. TRBJ2-7 TRBV5-4 . CASSLITTDYEQYF TGTGCCAGCAGCTTGATCACGACCGATTACGAGCAGTACTTC
. TRBJ2-3 TRBV29-1 few CSVELSANTQYF TGCAGCGTTGAATTGTCAGCGAATACGCAGTATTTT
. TRBJ2-7 TRBV5-6 few CASSRGDGSEQYF TGTGCCAGCAGCCGTGGAGATGGGAGCGAGCAGTACTTC
TRBD1 TRBJ1-1 TRBV15 . CATSLTGGTEAFF TGTGCCACCAGCTTGACAGGGGGCACTGAAGCTTTCTTT
TRBD1 TRBJ1-2 TRBV6-5 . CASRDRGTSLDF TGTGCCAGCAGAGACAGGGGAACTTCTTTGGACTTC
TRBD1 TRBJ2-3 TRBV30 few CAWDRVRQAADTQYF TGTGCCTGGGACAGGGTACGTCAGGCCGCAGATACGCAGTATTTT
TRBD1 TRBJ1-5 TRBV2 . CASSEGDRKDQPQHF TGTGCCAGCAGTGAAGGGGACAGGAAAGATCAGCCCCAGCATTTT
TRBD2 TRBJ2-5 TRBV29-1 . CSVGPPSGGLWGETQYF TGCAGCGTTGGGCCCCCTAGCGGGGGGCTATGGGGGGAGACCCAGTACTTC
. TRBJ2-5 TRBV13 . CASKRRGGETQYF TGTGCCAGCAAGAGAAGGGGGGGAGAGACCCAGTACTTC
TRBD1 TRBJ2-1 TRBV30 . CAWSPIRGRLGDEQFF TGTGCCTGGAGTCCCATTAGGGGGCGCCTGGGCGATGAGCAGTTCTTC
TRBD2 TRBJ2-1 TRBV7-2 . CASSPPGRAYNEQFF TGTGCCAGCAGCCCCCCGGGGAGGGCCTACAATGAGCAGTTCTTC
. TRBJ1-1 TRBV7-3 few CASSLGPREEAFF TGTGCCAGCAGCTTAGGGCCGAGGGAGGAAGCTTTCTTT
. TRBJ1-1 TRBV9 few CASSVNGAGGAFF TGTGCCAGCAGCGTAAATGGGGCAGGTGGAGCTTTCTTT
. TRBJ1-2 TRBV30 . CAWRRQSESYGYTF TGTGCCTGGAGGCGACAATCGGAGAGCTATGGCTACACCTTC
. TRBJ1-2 TRBV29-1 few CSGAWNYGYTF TGCAGCGGGGCCTGGAACTATGGCTACACCTTC
. TRBJ1-5 TRBV7-9 . CASSLGVQPQHF TGTGCCAGCAGCTTGGGGGTTCAGCCCCAGCATTTT
. TRBJ2-3 TRBV7-2 few CASSQRNTDTQYF TGTGCCAGCAGCCAGAGGAACACAGATACGCAGTATTTT
. TRBJ2-5 TRBV7-2 . CASSLARVHQETQYF TGTGCCAGCAGCTTAGCGAGGGTCCACCAAGAGACCCAGTACTTC
. TRBJ2-5 TRBV15 . CATSIGGTQETQYF TGTGCCACCAGCATCGGAGGAACTCAAGAGACCCAGTACTTC
TRBD1 TRBJ2-5 TRBV7-9 . CASSYRQGEETQYF TGTGCCAGCAGTTACAGACAGGGGGAAGAGACCCAGTACTTC
TRBD2 TRBJ2-3 TRBV28 . CAIRPTRGDGADTQYF TGTGCCATCCGACCGACGCGGGGGGACGGCGCAGATACGCAGTATTTT
. TRBJ1-5 TRBV6-5 . CASSYRDWEPQHF TGTGCCAGCAGTTACAGGGACTGGGAGCCCCAGCATTTT
TRBD2 TRBJ2-5 TRBV25-1 . CASSGYSGHQETQYF TGTGCCAGCAGTGGATATAGCGGGCACCAAGAGACCCAGTACTTC